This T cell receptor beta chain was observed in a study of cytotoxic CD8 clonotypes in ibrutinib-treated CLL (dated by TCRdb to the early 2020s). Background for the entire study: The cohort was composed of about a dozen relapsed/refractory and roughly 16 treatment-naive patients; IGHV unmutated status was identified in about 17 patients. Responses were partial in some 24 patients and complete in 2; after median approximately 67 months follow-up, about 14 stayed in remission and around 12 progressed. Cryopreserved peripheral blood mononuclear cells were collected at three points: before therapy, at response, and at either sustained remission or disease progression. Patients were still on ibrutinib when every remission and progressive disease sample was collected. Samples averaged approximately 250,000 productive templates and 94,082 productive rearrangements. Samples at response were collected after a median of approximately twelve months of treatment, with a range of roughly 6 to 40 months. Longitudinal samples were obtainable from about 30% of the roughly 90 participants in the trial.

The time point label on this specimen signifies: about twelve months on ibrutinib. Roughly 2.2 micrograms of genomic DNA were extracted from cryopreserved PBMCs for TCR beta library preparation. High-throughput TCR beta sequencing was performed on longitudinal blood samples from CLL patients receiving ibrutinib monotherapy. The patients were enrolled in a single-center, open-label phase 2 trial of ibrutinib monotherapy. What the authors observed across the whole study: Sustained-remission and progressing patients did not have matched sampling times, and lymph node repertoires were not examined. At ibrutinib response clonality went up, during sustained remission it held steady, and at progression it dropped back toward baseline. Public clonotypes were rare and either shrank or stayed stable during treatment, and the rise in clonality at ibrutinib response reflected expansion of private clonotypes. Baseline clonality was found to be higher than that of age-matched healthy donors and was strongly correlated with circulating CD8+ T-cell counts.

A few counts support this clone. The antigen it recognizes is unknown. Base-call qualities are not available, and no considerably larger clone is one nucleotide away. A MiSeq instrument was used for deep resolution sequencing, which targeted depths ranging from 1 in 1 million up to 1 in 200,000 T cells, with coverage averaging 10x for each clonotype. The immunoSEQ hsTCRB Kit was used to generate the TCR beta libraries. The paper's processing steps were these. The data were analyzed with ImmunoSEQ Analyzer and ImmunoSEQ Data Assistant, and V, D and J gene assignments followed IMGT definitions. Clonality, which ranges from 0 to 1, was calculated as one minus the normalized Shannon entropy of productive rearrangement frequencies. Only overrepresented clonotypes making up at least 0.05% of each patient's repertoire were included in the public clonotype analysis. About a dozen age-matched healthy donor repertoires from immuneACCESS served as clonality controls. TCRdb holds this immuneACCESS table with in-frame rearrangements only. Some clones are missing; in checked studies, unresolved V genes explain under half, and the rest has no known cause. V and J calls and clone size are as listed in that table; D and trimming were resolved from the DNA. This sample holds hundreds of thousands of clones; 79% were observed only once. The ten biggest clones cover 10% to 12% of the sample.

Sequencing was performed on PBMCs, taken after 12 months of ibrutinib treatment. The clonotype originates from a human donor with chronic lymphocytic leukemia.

The nucleotides read TGTGCCAGTAGTCAAACGAACACCGGGGAGCTGTTTTTT. Its product reads: CASSQTNTGELFF. The chain couples TRBV19 to TRBJ2-2; too little of a D gene remains to name it. CDR1 and CDR2 are drawn from the germline V gene (reference sequence): LNHDA, SQIVND. From the cysteine through the phenylalanine, the CDR3 covers 13 amino acids. The kept DNA is CDR3 alone, 39 bases in frame from the first base. The germline ends are 4 bases apart after V is trimmed by 5 bases and J by 0 bases.